The 25 T cell receptor beta chains in this list originate from one sample, sequenced in a study of blood T cells in healthy people across ages. A second PCR of roughly 7 to 11 cycles used a sample-barcoded 5' primer and a J-beta primer mix. A single record per CDR3 protein comes from TCRdb applying MiXCR to the 5' RACE reads. This sample has 650,000 to 950,000 distinct CDR3 sequences, with approximately 44% found just once. What was sequenced was blood. The receptors shown here come from a man between 60 and 75 years old in good health.

The chain has TRBV7-2 and TRBJ1-2; D ambiguous. V lost 5 bases to trimming and J lost 4 bases, with 17 bases between them. CDR3 length: 15 amino acids. CDR1 is SGHTA, CDR2 FQGNSA, per germline. CDR3 in amino acids: CASSPIFGVGYGYTF. The CDR3 nucleotides read TGTGCCAGCAGCCCTATTTTTGGGGTGGGCTATGGCTACACCTTC.

In this sample, this clonotype turned up a few times. The V gene is TRBV12-3 or TRBV12-4, the J gene TRBJ2-7, with 14 bases that match TRBD2. The V segment lost 7 bases and the J segment 8 bases; nucleotides outside the gene matches: 7. The CDR3 has 14 amino acids. This chain's CDR3 is CASTPGLAGEQQYF. As DNA, the CDR3 is TGTGCCAGCACCCCGGGACTAGCGGGGGAACAGCAGTACTTC.

This chain links TRBV20-1 with TRBJ2-1; D gene ambiguous. Trimming cost V 0 bases and J 0 bases, with 12 bases left between them. Germline V gives CDR1 DFQATT, CDR2 SNEGSKA (reference sequence). The CDR3 extends over 16 amino acids. The CDR3 DNA follows: TGCAGTGCTAGAGATCCGGGCCCCAGCTCCTACAATGAGCAGTTCTTC. Residues: CSARDPGPSSYNEQFF.

The genes are TRBV6-6 and TRBJ2-1; TRBD1 matches at 9 bases. The CDR3 is made up of 15 amino acids. Germline values: CDR1 MNHNY, CDR2 SVGAGI (reference sequence). V shed 2 bases, J shed 5 bases, and the junction held 4 bases outside the gene matches. CDR3: CASSYATGGDNEQFF. As DNA, the CDR3 is TGTGCCAGCAGTTACGCGACAGGGGGTGACAATGAGCAGTTCTTC.

The chain carries TRBV20-1 and TRBJ2-3; 11 positions agree with TRBD2. Germline CDR1 reads DFQATT; CDR2 reads SNEGSKA (reference sequence). The J segment lost 0 bases and the V segment lost 5 bases, leaving 10 bases of the junction unmatched. The length of the CDR3 is 17 residues. The CDR3 bases are TGCAGTGCTTCGACTAGCGGGGCCAGTGTTAGCACAGATACGCAGTATTTT. Protein: CSASTSGASVSTDTQYF.

V and J are TRBV6-2 or TRBV6-3 and TRBJ1-1; TRBD1 matches 7 bases. Looked up from germline, CDR1 is MNHEY and CDR2 is SVGEGT. With 5 bases clipped from V and 6 bases from J, the junction kept 15 bases outside the gene matches. The CDR3 is made up of 16 amino acids. The CDR3 sequence: CASSKSKTGRISEAFF. CDR3 DNA sequence: TGTGCCAGCAGTAAGTCGAAGACAGGGAGAATCTCTGAAGCTTTCTTT.

J is TRBJ2-7 and V is TRBV20-1, with 10 bases that match TRBD2. The CDR3 extends over 14 amino acids. Germline values: CDR1 DFQATT, CDR2 SNEGSKA (reference sequence). The junction had 4 bases not matched to a gene; V was cut back by 1 base and J by 4 bases. CDR3 residues: CSARGGLAVYEQYF. The CDR3 region has the DNA TGCAGTGCTAGAGGAGGACTAGCGGTATACGAGCAGTACTTC.

This sequence joins TRBV27 and TRBJ1-1; the D is unclear. The CDR3 totals 15 residues. Between the trimmed V and J ends, which lost 2 bases and 3 bases, there was a span of 13 bases. Germline loops: CDR1 MNHEY, CDR2 SMNVEV (reference sequence). This chain's CDR3 is CASSLTPQEYTEAFF. CDR3 DNA sequence: TGTGCCAGCAGTTTAACCCCGCAGGAGTACACTGAAGCTTTCTTT.

The V call is TRBV6-1, the J call TRBJ2-1; the match to TRBD2 covers 11 bases. Per germline, CDR1 MNHNS and CDR2 SASEGT. The trim removed 5 bases at V and 9 bases at J, leaving 18 bases unmatched. This CDR3 spans 18 amino acids. CDR3 residues: CASSKLTSGALFYSEQFF. Here the CDR3 DNA reads TGTGCCAGCAGTAAACTGACTAGCGGGGCACTGTTCTACTCTGAGCAGTTCTTC.

This clonotype came up a few times. V and J are TRBV4-3 and TRBJ1-2; 11 bases agree with TRBD1. The CDR3 covers 16 residues. In germline, CDR1 is LGHNA, CDR2 YSLEER. Unmatched junction bases numbered 8, after V lost 0 bases and J lost 8 bases. CDR3 sequence (DNA): TGCGCCAGCAGCCAAGATTGGGGACAGGGGGGACGGGGCTACACCTTC. Its protein is CASSQDWGQGGRGYTF.

The rearrangement joins TRBV4-1 to TRBJ2-3; 7 positions agree with TRBD2. In germline, CDR1 is MGHRA, CDR2 YSYEKL. The CDR3 totals 15 residues. Trimming cost V 1 base and J 6 bases; bases outside gene matches: 7. For the CDR3, the DNA is TGCGCCAGCAGCCAAGTCTCGGGAGGTGTCGATACGCAGTATTTT. This encodes CASSQVSGGVDTQYF.

This clonotype has only a few counts. The chain links TRBV4-2 to TRBJ1-4, with D perhaps matching TRBD1 (6 bases). Trimming cost V 0 bases and J 7 bases, with 15 bases left between them. The CDR3 sequence is 16 residues long. Germline V gene data show CDR1 as LGHNA and CDR2 as YNFKEQ. This CDR3 is CASSQDGGGAGEKLFF. CDR3 DNA sequence: TGTGCCAGCAGCCAAGATGGTGGGGGGGCTGGTGAAAAACTGTTTTTT.

The gene calls are TRBV27 and TRBJ1-2, with 7 positions matching TRBD1. Germline V gene data show CDR1 as MNHEY and CDR2 as SMNVEV (reference sequence). The CDR3 is 15 residues long. J lost 8 bases, V lost 7 bases, and 16 bases had no gene match. CDR3 DNA sequence: TGTGCCAGCAAGGTCCGGCCTGGGCAGGGGGTAGGCTACACCTTC. It is translated as CASKVRPGQGVGYTF.

V usage is TRBV30 and J usage is TRBJ2-3; D not resolved. This CDR3 region has 14 residues. V lost 4 bases to trimming and J lost 2 bases, with 13 bases between them. From germline, CDR1 is GTSNPN and CDR2 SVGIG (reference sequence). Here the CDR3 DNA reads TGTGCCTGGAACAAGAATTTCAACACAGATACGCAGTATTTT. It is translated as CAWNKNFNTDTQYF.

This clonotype was seen more than once but under ten times. This chain uses TRBV11-2 with TRBJ1-6; D not resolved. This CDR3 is 15 amino acids long. From germline, CDR1 is SGHAT and CDR2 FQNNGV. Trimming took off 5 bases at V and 7 bases at J, with 15 bases between the two ends. CDR3 region: CASSPEGMRNSPLHF. The CDR3 region has the DNA TGTGCCAGCAGCCCCGAGGGTATGAGAAATTCACCCCTCCACTTT.

This clonotype was counted a few times. J is TRBJ2-3 and V is TRBV5-6; TRBD1 aligns across 9 bases. The CDR3 has 15 residues. J was trimmed by 5 bases and V by 0 bases; bases with no gene match: 4. CDR1 and CDR2 from the germline V gene are SGHDT and YYEEEE. CDR3 nucleotide sequence: TGTGCCAGCAGCTTGGGGGACAGGGTTGGAGATACGCAGTATTTT. It specifies CASSLGDRVGDTQYF.

This clonotype was seen only a few times. The V and J genes are TRBV30 and TRBJ2-5; no definite D call. CDR3 size: 11 residues. The V end was cut by 5 bases, the J end by 2 bases, with 6 bases between. The germline gives CDR1 GTSNPN, CDR2 SVGIG (reference sequence). CDR3 protein: CAWEIQETQYF. In DNA, the CDR3 is TGTGCCTGGGAGATACAAGAGACCCAGTACTTC. The full variable domain, in which reference TRBV30 and TRBJ2-5 provide the parts outside the CDR3, is SQTIHQWPATLVQPVGSPLSLECTVEGTSNPNLYWYRQAAGRGLQLLFYSVGIGQISSEVPQNLSASRPQDRQFILSSKKLLLSDSGFYLCAWEIQETQYFGPGTRLLVL.

This clonotype was recorded a few times. The chain is built from TRBV12-3 or TRBV12-4 and TRBJ1-5; D uncertain. V lost 3 bases and J lost 4, with 13 bases in between. This CDR3 is 15 amino acids long. CDR3 in amino acids: CASSFGEGGNQPQHF. CDR3 sequence (DNA): TGTGCCAGCAGTTTCGGGGAGGGCGGAAATCAGCCCCAGCATTTT.

This clonotype was counted a few times. The V and J genes are TRBV5-1 and TRBJ2-5; TRBD2 is a possible D gene (5 bases). CDR1 and CDR2 from the germline V gene are SGHRS and YFSETQ. The ends were cut back, 0 bases at V and 3 bases at J, with 9 bases in the middle. The CDR3 covers 14 residues. This chain's CDR3 is CASSLAKGEETQYF. The CDR3 DNA follows: TGCGCCAGCAGCTTGGCCAAGGGAGAAGAGACCCAGTACTTC.

The rearrangement uses TRBV5-1 and TRBJ1-2, with D perhaps TRBD1 (6 bases). The ends were cut back, 4 bases at V and 6 bases at J, with 13 bases in the middle. CDR3 size: 13 residues. The germline CDR1 and CDR2 sequences are SGHRS and YFSETQ. The CDR3, as DNA: TGCGCCAGCAGCCCTGGGGGCGCCCATGGCTACACCTTC. This encodes CASSPGGAHGYTF.

The gene calls are TRBV20-1 and TRBJ2-3; 8 positions match TRBD2. The CDR3 is 15 residues long. Per germline, CDR1 DFQATT and CDR2 SNEGSKA (reference sequence). The CDR3, as DNA: TGCAGAGCCACCCGCCTAGGAGCGGGGGTGGATACGCAGTATTTT. It is translated as CRATRLGAGVDTQYF.

In its sample, this clonotype was seen a few times. The chain has TRBV12-3 or TRBV12-4 and TRBJ2-5; D possibly corresponds to TRBD1 (6 bases). The CDR3 length is 13 residues. V was pared by 6 bases and J by 5 bases, with 13 bases between. CDR3 nucleotide sequence: TGTGCCAGCAGGATCACAGGGTCGGAGACCCAGTACTTC. Its translation: CASRITGSETQYF.

Comments on this clonotype: Its ends do not fully match the called genes, so a read error is possible. V usage is TRBV5-1 and J usage is TRBJ1-1, with no clear D. CDR3 length: 13 residues. Germline V gene sequence: CDR1 SGHRS, CDR2 YFSETQ. CDR3 region: CASKLLMNTEAFF. For the CDR3, the DNA is TGTGCCAGCAAATTACTGATGAACACTGAAGCTTTCTTT.

On this clonotype: A junction end diverges from the germline sequence, so it may reflect a read error. V gene TRBV20-1 combines with J gene TRBJ1-1; 9 bases are shared with TRBD1. Per the germline V gene, CDR1 is DFQATT and CDR2 is SNEGSKA (reference sequence). This CDR3 comprises 15 residues. CDR3 sequence reads: CSATGQGIENTKAFF. The CDR3 DNA reads as TGCAGTGCTACGGGACAGGGTATTGAGAACACTAAAGCTTTCTTT.

This clonotype appeared a few times. The chain uses TRBV7-9 and TRBJ2-7, with D possibly being TRBD1 (5 bases). The CDR3 is 16 amino acids. Germline-derived CDR1 and CDR2 are SEHNR and FQNEAQ (reference sequence). V was clipped by 4 bases and J by 5 bases, with 21 bases between them. Here the CDR3 DNA reads TGTGCCAGCAGCTCAACATTTGGACAAGAGCTACACGAGCAGTACTTC. This gives the protein CASSSTFGQELHEQYF.